One and the same sample provided the 22 T cell receptor beta chains below, sequenced in a study of OX40 agonist ivuxolimab in advanced cancers. The method was immunoSEQ multiplex PCR; TCRdb's version includes in-frame clones alone and lacks a portion of them. The sample yields tens of thousands of clones, about nine tenths seen once. The sequenced sample was CD4+ or CD8+ T cells sorted from blood, obtained in a trial of the OX40 agonist ivuxolimab. Source of these receptors: an adult with an advanced solid tumor such as melanoma, head and neck, liver or kidney cancer.

The sample holds one count of this clone. The chain recombines TRBV30 with TRBJ2-7; D possibly corresponds to TRBD2 (6 bases). V lost 5 bases and J 3 bases, leaving 11 bases between the germline ends. This CDR3 is built from 12 residues. In germline, CDR1 is GTSNPN, CDR2 SVGIG (reference sequence). CDR3 sequence reads: CAWGGTFYEQYF. The CDR3 region has the DNA TGTGCCTGGGGCGGGACCTTCTACGAGCAGTACTTC.

The chain is built from TRBV4-2 and TRBJ2-7; TRBD2 agrees at 8 bases. V trimming: 0 bases; J trimming: 2 bases; junction bases outside the gene matches: 3. CDR1 and CDR2 from the germline V gene are LGHNA and YNFKEQ. The CDR3 covers 15 residues. DNA for the CDR3: TGTGCCAGCAGCCAAGAACTAGCGGTTACCTACGAGCAGTACTTC. It codes for CASSQELAVTYEQYF.

This chain links TRBV4-3 with TRBJ2-7; 11 bases fit TRBD2. CDR3 length: 15 residues. Germline CDR1 reads LGHNA; CDR2 reads YSLEER. With 0 bases clipped from V and 4 bases from J, the junction kept 2 bases outside the gene matches. CDR3 sequence reads: CASSQDVAGGYEQYF. The CDR3 DNA reads TGCGCCAGCAGCCAAGACGTAGCGGGAGGGTACGAGCAGTACTTC.

This sequence joins TRBV7-3 and TRBJ2-3; TRBD2 aligns across 10 bases. The CDR3 totals 15 residues. Per germline, CDR1 SGHTA and CDR2 FQGTGA. J was trimmed by 4 bases and V by 4 bases; bases with no gene match: 5. The CDR3, as DNA: TGTGCCAGCAGCTCTAGCGGGAGTTTTGCAGATACGCAGTATTTT. The encoded protein is CASSSSGSFADTQYF.

This chain joins TRBV9 and TRBJ2-1, with 8 bases aligning to TRBD2. CDR3 length: 15 amino acids. Trimming cost V 0 bases and J 3 bases; bases outside gene matches: 2. The germline V gene encodes CDR1 SGDLS and CDR2 YYNGEE. DNA for the CDR3: TGTGCCAGCAGCGTAGTTGCGGGAGGCTACAATGAGCAGTTCTTC. It codes for CASSVVAGGYNEQFF.

The chain uses TRBV5-6 and TRBJ1-1; 9 bases are shared with TRBD1. Germline V gene lookup returns CDR1 SGHDT and CDR2 YYEEEE. The ends lost 4 bases at V and 7 bases at J; junction bases unmatched: 8. The CDR3 runs 14 residues. CDR3 DNA sequence: TGTGCCAGCAGCCCATGGACAGGGGTTGATGAAGCTTTCTTT. This translates into CASSPWTGVDEAFF.

This clone was seen only once. V and J are TRBV7-9 and TRBJ1-2; tentatively, D is TRBD1 (5 bases). V was cut by 1 base and J by 4 bases, with 13 bases left in between. CDR1 is SEHNR, CDR2 FQNEAQ, per germline (reference sequence). This CDR3 has 15 residues. The CDR3 loop reads CASSLVQGSLYGYTF. CDR3 bases: TGTGCCAGCAGCTTAGTTCAGGGATCTCTCTATGGCTACACCTTC.

The CDR3, as DNA: TGTGCCAGCTCCCCGAGAAGGGAGCGCCCATACGAGCAGTACTTC. Translated, it gives CASSPRRERPYEQYF. The gene calls are TRBV6-5 and TRBJ2-7; the D gene is possibly TRBD2 (5 bases). CDR3 length: 15 amino acids. V lost 8 bases and J lost 4, with 21 bases in between. Germline V lookup: CDR1 MNHEY, CDR2 SVGAGI.

The V and J genes are TRBV28 and TRBJ1-2; D not certain. This CDR3 comprises 13 residues. Looked up from germline, CDR1 is MDHEN and CDR2 is SYDVKM. Deletions cut 3 bases from V and 2 bases from J, with 7 bases between. CDR3 sequence: CASSFPGNYGYTF. The CDR3 nucleotides are TGTGCCAGCAGTTTCCCGGGGAACTATGGCTACACCTTC.

The CDR3 is CASSLGLVGEQYF. CDR3 sequence (DNA): TGTGCCAGCAGCCTTGGACTAGTCGGCGAGCAGTACTTC. The chain couples TRBV5-5 to TRBJ2-7; 7 bases map to TRBD2. The CDR3 is made up of 13 amino acids. Germline V gene data show CDR1 as SGHKS and CDR2 as YYEKEE (reference sequence). J gave up 6 bases and V 4 bases, and 7 bases lay outside the gene matches.

The chain couples TRBV7-9 to TRBJ2-1; D is possibly TRBD2 (6 bases). V dropped 6 bases and J dropped 4 bases, with 16 bases sitting between them. The CDR3 totals 15 residues. Germline V gene sequence: CDR1 SEHNR, CDR2 FQNEAQ (reference sequence). The CDR3 sequence: CASSSRDLPYNEQFF. The DNA for the CDR3 is TGTGCCAGCAGTTCCCGGGACTTACCGTACAATGAGCAGTTCTTC.

The genes are TRBV19 and TRBJ1-2, with 10 bases identical to TRBD1. Trimming removed 3 bases from V and 8 bases from J; junction bases left unmatched: 3. This CDR3 region has 13 residues. The germline V gene has CDR1 LNHDA and CDR2 SQIVND (reference sequence). The CDR3 coding sequence is TGTGCCAGTAGTATCGGGACAGGGGACGGCTACACCTTC. Amino acids: CASSIGTGDGYTF.

The CDR3 region is CASSYSGAQEQYF. The CDR3 coding sequence is TGTGCCAGCAGTTACTCCGGGGCCCAGGAGCAGTACTTC. The chain uses TRBV6-5 and TRBJ2-7; D is possibly TRBD1 or TRBD2 (5 bases each). This CDR3 has 13 amino acids. The V gene lost 0 bases and the J gene lost 7 bases, with 10 bases spanning the gap. Germline V gene lookup returns CDR1 MNHEY and CDR2 SVGAGI.

The chain carries TRBV7-3 and TRBJ1-1; no firm D call. Germline CDR1 reads SGHTA; CDR2 reads FQGTGA. This CDR3 contains 12 residues. V gave up 7 bases and J gave up 9 bases, with 15 bases separating them. The CDR3 region is CASIGPGSQAFF. The CDR3 DNA sequence: TGTGCCAGCATAGGCCCAGGATCACAAGCTTTCTTT.

The chain links TRBV15 to TRBJ2-7, with D perhaps matching TRBD2 (6 bases). V lost 0 bases and J 3 bases, leaving 15 bases between the germline ends. Germline assignment: CDR1 LNHNV and CDR2 YYDKDF (reference sequence). The CDR3 runs to 16 residues. The CDR3 region has the DNA TGTGCCACCAGCAGAGATCTGGAGGGAGTTTTCTACGAGCAGTACTTC. The encoded protein is CATSRDLEGVFYEQYF.

CDR3 in amino acids: CASSRPGTGNEKLFF. CDR3 in DNA: TGTGCCAGCAGTCGTCCCGGGACAGGGAACGAAAAACTGTTTTTT. This chain links TRBV2 with TRBJ1-4, with 9 bases that match TRBD1. V shed 5 bases, J shed 8 bases, and the junction held 9 bases outside the gene matches. This CDR3 region has 15 residues. Germline V lookup: CDR1 SNHLY, CDR2 FYNNEI.

CDR3 bases: TGTGCCAGCAGTCCCCGGACCCAAAACGAGCAGTACTTC. This codes for CASSPRTQNEQYF. The chain links TRBV6-5 to TRBJ2-7; D unclear. The V end lost 5 bases, the J end lost 5 bases, and 13 bases lay between the germline ends. Germline assignment: CDR1 MNHEY and CDR2 SVGAGI. The CDR3 has 13 residues.

This chain joins TRBV30 and TRBJ2-5; no firm D call. V lost 3 bases, J lost 4 bases, and 12 bases lay in between. The CDR3 sequence is 13 residues long. Germline assignment: CDR1 GTSNPN and CDR2 SVGIG (reference sequence). The CDR3 DNA is TGTGCCTGGAGGCACTTGGGTGGAGAGACCCAGTACTTC. This gives the protein CAWRHLGGETQYF.

The rearrangement links TRBV7-9 to TRBJ1-1, with TRBD1 as a possible D gene (6 bases). V was pared by 4 bases and J by 1 base, with 10 bases between. Per germline, CDR1 SEHNR and CDR2 FQNEAQ (reference sequence). The CDR3 runs to 14 residues. This CDR3 is CASSWGAANTEAFF. The CDR3 nucleotides are TGTGCCAGCAGCTGGGGGGCAGCGAACACTGAAGCTTTCTTT.

V and J are TRBV11-1 and TRBJ2-2; D ambiguous. Germline CDR1 reads SGHAT; CDR2 reads FQDESV (reference sequence). The CDR3 spans 14 residues. The germline V and J ends were trimmed by 1 base and 2 bases, with 5 bases remaining between them. CDR3 nucleotides: TGTGCCAGCAGCTTAGTCCTAAACACCGGGGAGCTGTTTTTT. Translation: CASSLVLNTGELFF.

The chain recombines TRBV28 with TRBJ1-1, with D unclear. Germline values: CDR1 MDHEN, CDR2 SYDVKM. The V gene lost 6 bases and the J gene lost 5 bases, with 10 bases spanning the gap. The CDR3 is 12 residues long. In nucleotides, the CDR3 is TGTGCCAGCAGGACGTTGAGGACTGAAGCTTTCTTT. Translation gives CASRTLRTEAFF.

The gene calls are TRBV7-2 and TRBJ2-1, with unresolved D. The CDR3 spans 15 residues. V was shortened by 1 base and J by 4 bases, with 11 bases between the two germline ends. Germline V lookup: CDR1 SGHTA, CDR2 FQGNSA. The CDR3 DNA reads TGTGCCAGCAGCTTAGTGGCAGAACAATACAATGAGCAGTTCTTC. Amino acid sequence: CASSLVAEQYNEQFF. The full variable domain, in which reference TRBV7-2 and TRBJ2-1 provide the parts outside the CDR3, is GAGVSQSPSNKVTEKGKDVELRCDPISGHTALYWYRQSLGQGLEFLIYFQGNSAPDKSGLPSDRFSAERTGGSVSTLTIQRTQQEDSAVYLCASSLVAEQYNEQFFGPGTRLTVL.